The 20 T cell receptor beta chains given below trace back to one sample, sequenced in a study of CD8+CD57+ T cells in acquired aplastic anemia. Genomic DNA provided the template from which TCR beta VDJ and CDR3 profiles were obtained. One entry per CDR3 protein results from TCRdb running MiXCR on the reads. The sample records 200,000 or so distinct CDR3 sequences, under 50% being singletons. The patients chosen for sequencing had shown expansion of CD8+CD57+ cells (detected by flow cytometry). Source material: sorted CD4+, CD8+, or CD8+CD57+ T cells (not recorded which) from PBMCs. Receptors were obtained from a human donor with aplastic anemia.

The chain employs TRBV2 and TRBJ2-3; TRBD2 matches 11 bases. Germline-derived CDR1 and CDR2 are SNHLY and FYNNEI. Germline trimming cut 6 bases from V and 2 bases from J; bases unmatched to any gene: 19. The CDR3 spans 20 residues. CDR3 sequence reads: CASRPPGLAAKGQFTDTQYF. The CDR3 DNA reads TGTGCCAGCAGACCCCCGGGACTAGCGGCGAAGGGGCAGTTCACAGATACGCAGTATTTT.

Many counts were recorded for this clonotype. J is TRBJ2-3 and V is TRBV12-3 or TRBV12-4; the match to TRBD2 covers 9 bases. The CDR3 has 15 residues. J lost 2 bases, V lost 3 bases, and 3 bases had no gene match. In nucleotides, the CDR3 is TGTGCCAGCAGTTTTGGCGGGGGGGACACAGATACGCAGTATTTT. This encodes CASSFGGGDTDTQYF.

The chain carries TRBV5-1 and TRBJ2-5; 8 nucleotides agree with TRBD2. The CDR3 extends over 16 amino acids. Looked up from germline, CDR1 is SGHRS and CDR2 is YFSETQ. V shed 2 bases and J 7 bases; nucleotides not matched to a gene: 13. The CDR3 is CASSLKEGGGPGTQYF. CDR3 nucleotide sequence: TGCGCCAGCAGCTTAAAGGAAGGCGGGGGGCCAGGGACCCAGTACTTC.

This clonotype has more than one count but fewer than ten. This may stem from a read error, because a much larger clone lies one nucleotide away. The CDR3: CASRRLDEQCF. DNA of the CDR3: TGTGCCAGCAGGCGACTGGACGAGCAGTGCTTC. The rearrangement links TRBV6-5 to TRBJ2-7; unclear D gene. CDR1 and CDR2 (germline): MNHEY, SVGAGI. The CDR3 spans 11 residues.

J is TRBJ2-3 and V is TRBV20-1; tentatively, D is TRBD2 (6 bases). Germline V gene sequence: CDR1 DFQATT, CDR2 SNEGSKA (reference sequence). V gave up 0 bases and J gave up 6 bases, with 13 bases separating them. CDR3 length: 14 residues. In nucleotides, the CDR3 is TGCAGTGCTAGAGACGTCGGGGGTGGGGATACGCAGTATTTT. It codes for CSARDVGGGDTQYF.

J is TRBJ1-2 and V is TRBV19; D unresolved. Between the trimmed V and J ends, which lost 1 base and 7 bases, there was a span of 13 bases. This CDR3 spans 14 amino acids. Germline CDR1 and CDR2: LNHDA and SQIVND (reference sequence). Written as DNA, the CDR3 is TGTGCCAGTAGTATAGTCAGGACCCATGCTGGCTACACCTTC. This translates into CASSIVRTHAGYTF.

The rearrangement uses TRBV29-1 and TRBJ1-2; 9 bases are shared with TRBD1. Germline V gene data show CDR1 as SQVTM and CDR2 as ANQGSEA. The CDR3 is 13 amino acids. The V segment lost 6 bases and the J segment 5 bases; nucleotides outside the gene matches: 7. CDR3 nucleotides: TGCAGCGTGGGGGACAGGGCCGCTTATGGCTACACCTTC. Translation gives CSVGDRAAYGYTF. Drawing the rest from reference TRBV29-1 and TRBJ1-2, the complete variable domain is SAVISQKPSRDICQRGTSLTIQCQVDSQVTMMFWYRQQPGQSLTLIATANQGSEATYESGFVIDKFPISRPNLTFSTLTVSNMSPEDSSIYLCSVGDRAAYGYTFGSGTRLTVV.

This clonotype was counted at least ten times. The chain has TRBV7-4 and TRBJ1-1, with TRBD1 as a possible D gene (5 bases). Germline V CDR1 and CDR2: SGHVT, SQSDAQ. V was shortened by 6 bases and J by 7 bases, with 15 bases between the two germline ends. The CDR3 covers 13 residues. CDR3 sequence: CASRPGDRLEAFF. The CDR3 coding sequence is TGTGCCAGCAGACCCGGCGACAGACTTGAAGCTTTCTTT. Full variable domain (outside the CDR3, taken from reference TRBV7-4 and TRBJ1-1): GAGVSQSPRYKVAKRGRDVALRCDSISGHVTLYWYRQTLGQGSEVLTYSQSDAQRDKSGRPSGRFSAERPERSVSTLKIQRTEQGDSAVYLCASRPGDRLEAFFGQGTRLTVV.

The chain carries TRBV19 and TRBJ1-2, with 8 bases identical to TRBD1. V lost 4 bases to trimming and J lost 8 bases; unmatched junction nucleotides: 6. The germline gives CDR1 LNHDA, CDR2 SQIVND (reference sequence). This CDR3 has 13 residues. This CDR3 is CASSKDREGGYTF. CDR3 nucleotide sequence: TGTGCCAGTAGTAAGGACAGGGAAGGCGGCTACACCTTC.

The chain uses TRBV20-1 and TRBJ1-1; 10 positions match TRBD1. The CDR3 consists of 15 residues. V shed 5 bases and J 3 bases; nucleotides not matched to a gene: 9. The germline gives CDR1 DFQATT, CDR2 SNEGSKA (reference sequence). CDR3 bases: TGCAGTGCTTACCGGGACAGGGGTTTATACACTGAAGCTTTCTTT. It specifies CSAYRDRGLYTEAFF.

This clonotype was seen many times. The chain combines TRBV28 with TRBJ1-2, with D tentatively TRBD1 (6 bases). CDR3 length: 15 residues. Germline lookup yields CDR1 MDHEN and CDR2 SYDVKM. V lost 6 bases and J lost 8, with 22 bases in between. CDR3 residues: CASRASTTGYGGYTF. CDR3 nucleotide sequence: TGTGCCAGCAGGGCCTCCACTACAGGGTATGGAGGCTACACCTTC.

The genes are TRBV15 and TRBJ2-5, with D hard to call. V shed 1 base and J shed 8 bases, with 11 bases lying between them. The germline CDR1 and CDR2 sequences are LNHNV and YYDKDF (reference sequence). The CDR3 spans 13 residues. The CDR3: CATSRVARDTQYF. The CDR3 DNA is TGTGCCACCAGCAGAGTAGCAAGAGATACCCAGTACTTC.

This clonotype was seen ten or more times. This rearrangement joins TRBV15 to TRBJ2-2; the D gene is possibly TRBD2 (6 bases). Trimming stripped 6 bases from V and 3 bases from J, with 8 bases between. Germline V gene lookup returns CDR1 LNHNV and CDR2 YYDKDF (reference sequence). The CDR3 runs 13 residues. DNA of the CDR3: TGTGCCACCAGGGAGGGGTACACCGGGGAGCTGTTTTTT. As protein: CATREGYTGELFF.

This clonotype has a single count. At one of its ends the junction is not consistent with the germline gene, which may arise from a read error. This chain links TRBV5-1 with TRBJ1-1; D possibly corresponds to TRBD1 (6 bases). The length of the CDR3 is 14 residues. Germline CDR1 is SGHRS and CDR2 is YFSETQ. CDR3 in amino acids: CASSLANRESEAFF. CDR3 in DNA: TGTGCCAGCAGCTTGGCTAACAGGGAGTCTGAAGCTTTCTTT.

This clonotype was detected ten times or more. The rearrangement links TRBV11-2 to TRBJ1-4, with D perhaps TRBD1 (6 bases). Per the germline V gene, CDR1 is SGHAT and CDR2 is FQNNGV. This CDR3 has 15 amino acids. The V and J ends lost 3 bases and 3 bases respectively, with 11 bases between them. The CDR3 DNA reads TGTGCCAGCAGCTTGCAGACAGGCCCTAATGAAAAACTGTTTTTT. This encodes CASSLQTGPNEKLFF.

The CDR3 loop is CASIGLSMNTEAFF. The CDR3 nucleotides are TGCGCCAGCATAGGACTTAGCATGAACACTGAAGCTTTCTTT. This sequence joins TRBV10-2 and TRBJ1-1, with D unclear. CDR3 size: 14 residues. Germline assignment: CDR1 WSHSY and CDR2 SAAADI. Trimming left V 7 bases short and J 0 bases short, with 12 bases between.

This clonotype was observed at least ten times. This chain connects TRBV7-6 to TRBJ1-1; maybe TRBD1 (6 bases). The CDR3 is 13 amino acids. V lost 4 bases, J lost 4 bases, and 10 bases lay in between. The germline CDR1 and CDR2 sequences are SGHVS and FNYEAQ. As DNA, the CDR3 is TGTGCCAGCAGCTCACAGGGTTCCACTGAAGCTTTCTTT. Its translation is CASSSQGSTEAFF.

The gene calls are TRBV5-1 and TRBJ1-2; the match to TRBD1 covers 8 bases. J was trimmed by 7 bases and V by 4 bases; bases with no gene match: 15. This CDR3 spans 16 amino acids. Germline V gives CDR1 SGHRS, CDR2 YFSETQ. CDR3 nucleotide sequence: TGCGCCAGCAGCCAGTACGGGACAGGTCCAGAGGGTGGCTACACCTTC. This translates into CASSQYGTGPEGGYTF.

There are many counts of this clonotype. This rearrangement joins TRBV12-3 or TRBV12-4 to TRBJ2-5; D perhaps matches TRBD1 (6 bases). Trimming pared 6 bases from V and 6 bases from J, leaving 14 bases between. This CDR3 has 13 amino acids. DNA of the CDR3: TGTGCCAGCAGCCCAATGGGGGACAAGACCCAGTACTTC. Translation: CASSPMGDKTQYF.

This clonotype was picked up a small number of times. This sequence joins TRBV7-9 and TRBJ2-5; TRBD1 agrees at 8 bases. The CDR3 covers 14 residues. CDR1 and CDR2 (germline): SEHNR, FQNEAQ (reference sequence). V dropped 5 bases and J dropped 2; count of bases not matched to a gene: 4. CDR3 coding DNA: TGTGCCAGCAGCCATGGGACAGGACAAGAGACCCAGTACTTC. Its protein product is CASSHGTGQETQYF.